A single sample is the source of the 5 T cell receptor beta chains below, sequenced in a study of shared clonotypes between healthy human individuals. Produced via immunoSEQ multiplex PCR; TCRdb's table is partial and in-frame only. This sample carries millions of clones, approximately 90% of them seen once, and the ten largest clones take under 0.15%. Specimen: naive CD4+ T cells sorted from blood. As to subset: CD45RA+ positively selected. These receptors all stem from a man aged 18 to 30 in good health.

The chain recombines TRBV5-1 with TRBJ1-2, with unresolved D. Germline values: CDR1 SGHRS, CDR2 YFSETQ. The V end was cut by 4 bases, the J end by 9 bases, with 13 bases between. The CDR3 extends over 12 amino acids. The DNA for the CDR3 is TGCGCCAGCAGCCCGACCGAGGACCGCTACACCTTC. Translated, it gives CASSPTEDRYTF.

This clone was counted a few times. The rearrangement links TRBV6-5 to TRBJ1-1, with D perhaps matching TRBD1 (5 bases). Germline V gene sequence: CDR1 MNHEY, CDR2 SVGAGI. V gave up 8 bases and J gave up 11 bases, with 12 bases separating them. The CDR3 is 10 amino acids. DNA of the CDR3: TGTGCCAGCGGACAAAACTCCGCTTTCTTT. It codes for CASGQNSAFF.

The chain couples TRBV5-4 to TRBJ1-4; a weak D match, TRBD1 (6 bases). The CDR3 has 15 residues. The germline V gene has CDR1 SGHNT and CDR2 YYREEE (reference sequence). V lost 0 bases and J lost 3, with 9 bases in between. The CDR3 region is CASSLASGANEKLFF. The CDR3 bases are TGTGCCAGCAGCTTGGCGTCAGGGGCTAATGAAAAACTGTTTTTT.

The chain joins TRBV5-1 to TRBJ1-1; D may be TRBD1 (6 bases). CDR3 length: 17 residues. Germline loops: CDR1 SGHRS, CDR2 YFSETQ. V was clipped by 2 bases and J by 2 bases, with 19 bases between them. The CDR3 DNA sequence: TGCGCCAGCAGCTTAAGTAAGACAAGGGGGGGAAACACTGAAGCTTTCTTT. Encoded protein: CASSLSKTRGGNTEAFF. The variable domain in full, completed from reference TRBV5-1 and TRBJ1-1, reads KAGVTQTPRYLIKTRGQQVTLSCSPISGHRSVSWYQQTPGQGLQFLFEYFSETQRNKGNFPGRFSGRQFSNSRSEMNVSTLELGDSALYLCASSLSKTRGGNTEAFFGQGTRLTVV.

This chain connects TRBV27 to TRBJ2-1; the D gene is possibly TRBD2 (6 bases). The CDR3 covers 15 residues. Trimming left V 3 bases short and J 0 bases short, with 9 bases between. Per the germline V gene, CDR1 is MNHEY and CDR2 is SMNVEV (reference sequence). As DNA, the CDR3 is TGTGCCAGCAGTTTCAAGGGAGGCTCCTACAATGAGCAGTTCTTC. Translation gives CASSFKGGSYNEQFF.